This TCR beta chain comes out of a study of OX40 agonist ivuxolimab in advanced cancers. Study context: Prior therapy, whether anti-PD-1, anti-PD-L1 or anti-CTLA-4, was allowed, and roughly 40% had some. Study-level points and caveats: At 0.1 to 3.0 mg/kg, CD4+ and CD8+ blood T cells expanded clonally by week 6.

Regarding this clone: Its target is not known.

CDR3 length: 15 residues. Only in-frame clones appear in the TCRdb table, and some are missing; sequencing was by immunoSEQ multiplex PCR. Of tens of thousands of clones in the sample, approximately 84% were seen once. The sample here was CD4+ or CD8+ T cells sorted from blood, taken in a trial of the OX40 agonist ivuxolimab. The V call is TRBV21-1, the J call TRBJ1-1; the D call in the table, TRBD1, was not verified against the DNA. TRBV21-1 corresponds to a pseudogene. This clonotype originated in an adult with an advanced solid tumor such as melanoma, head and neck, liver or kidney cancer. The DNA of the CDR3 is TGTGCCAGCAGCAAACCGAGGGGGCTGAACACTGAAGCTTTCTTT. It encodes CASSKPRGLNTEAFF.